One and the same sample provided the 15 T cell receptor beta chains below, sequenced in a study of T cell changes during pregnancy in multiple sclerosis. The data were produced by immunoSEQ multiplex PCR, yet TCRdb's version contains in-frame clones alone and is incomplete. Here the sample spans about 39,000 clones, roughly 88% being singletons. The input for sequencing was CD8+ T cells from peripheral blood mononuclear cells, taken in the first trimester of pregnancy. These receptor sequences come from a female donor with multiple sclerosis, enrolled in a pregnancy study.

The gene calls are TRBV14 and TRBJ2-7; D unclear. The germline V gene encodes CDR1 SGHDN and CDR2 FVKESK. The CDR3 consists of 13 residues. V was shortened by 2 bases and J by 3 bases, with 8 bases between the two germline ends. The CDR3 region has the DNA TGTGCCAGCAGCCAAAGGCGGCTCTACGAGCAGTACTTC. It encodes CASSQRRLYEQYF. Supplemented by reference TRBV14 and TRBJ2-7, the full variable domain reads EAGVTQFPSHSVIEKGQTVTLRCDPISGHDNLYWYRRVMGKEIKFLLHFVKESKQDESGMPNNRFLAERTGGTYSTLKVQPAELEDSGVYFCASSQRRLYEQYFGPGTRLTVT.

This chain links TRBV4-3 with TRBJ2-3; 8 bases agree with TRBD2. Germline trimming cut 0 bases from V and 2 bases from J; bases unmatched to any gene: 10. The CDR3 length is 18 residues. Germline-derived CDR1 and CDR2 are LGHNA and YSLEER. The CDR3 protein is CASSQDRSGLGVTDTQYF. Written as DNA, the CDR3 is TGCGCCAGCAGCCAAGATCGGTCGGGACTAGGCGTCACAGATACGCAGTATTTT.

This clone was detected only once. The rearrangement uses TRBV29-1 and TRBJ2-7; a possible D gene is TRBD2 (6 bases). CDR3 length equals 13 residues. Per the germline V gene, CDR1 is SQVTM and CDR2 is ANQGSEA. Deletions cut 4 bases from V and 2 bases from J, with 12 bases between. In DNA, the CDR3 is TGCAGCGTTGGGGACTCTTCGCCCTACGAGCAGTACTTC. This gives the protein CSVGDSSPYEQYF.

The chain combines TRBV4-2 with TRBJ2-2, with 13 bases aligning to TRBD2. The length of the CDR3 is 18 residues. J was trimmed by 5 bases and V by 0 bases; bases with no gene match: 6. Germline values: CDR1 LGHNA, CDR2 YNFKEQ. The CDR3, as DNA: TGTGCCAGCAGCCAAGAACTAGCGGGGGGGCCGGAAACCGGGGAGCTGTTTTTT. It is translated as CASSQELAGGPETGELFF.

The rearrangement links TRBV10-3 to TRBJ1-1, with 7 bases identical to TRBD1. CDR1 and CDR2 (germline): ENHRY, SYGVKD. There are 12 residues in the CDR3. The V segment lost 6 bases and the J segment 5 bases; nucleotides outside the gene matches: 3. CDR3 sequence reads: CAISTQGTEAFF. DNA for the CDR3: TGTGCCATCAGCACACAGGGGACTGAAGCTTTCTTT.

This clone was detected only once. The chain uses TRBV14 and TRBJ1-2; 7 nucleotides match TRBD1. Trimming at V came to 4 bases and at J to 4 bases, leaving 3 bases not matched to a gene. This CDR3 has 13 amino acids. Germline CDR1 and CDR2: SGHDN and FVKESK. The CDR3 coding sequence is TGTGCCAGCAGCCCGACAGGGTTCTATGGCTACACCTTC. Its translation is CASSPTGFYGYTF.

This sequence joins TRBV9 and TRBJ2-7; 7 nucleotides agree with TRBD1. Germline CDR1 SGDLS, CDR2 YYNGEE. The CDR3 runs 15 residues. With 3 bases clipped from V and 0 bases from J, the junction kept 6 bases outside the gene matches. CDR3: CASSAAGTASYEQYF. The CDR3 nucleotides read TGTGCCAGCAGCGCCGCCGGGACAGCCTCCTACGAGCAGTACTTC.

The CDR3 sequence: CASSLASSGYEQYF. The CDR3 DNA reads TGTGCCAGCAGCTTAGCGTCTAGCGGCTACGAGCAGTACTTC. The chain couples TRBV7-8 to TRBJ2-7; 7 nucleotides agree with TRBD2. V dropped 0 bases and J dropped 3; count of bases not matched to a gene: 2. Germline CDR1 SGHVS, CDR2 FQNEAQ. The CDR3 runs 14 residues.

The rearrangement links TRBV11-2 to TRBJ2-7; D is possibly TRBD2 (5 bases). This CDR3 has 14 residues. Germline-derived CDR1 and CDR2 are SGHAT and FQNNGV. Trimming cost V 4 bases and J 6 bases, with 16 bases left between them. CDR3 protein: CASSSMGALAEQYF. DNA of the CDR3: TGTGCCAGCAGCTCAATGGGAGCCCTAGCCGAGCAGTACTTC. The full variable domain, with the rest looked up from reference TRBV11-2 and TRBJ2-7, is EAGVAQSPRYKIIEKRQSVAFWCNPISGHATLYWYQQILGQGPKLLIQFQNNGVVDDSQLPKDRFSAERLKGVDSTLKIQPAKLEDSAVYLCASSSMGALAEQYFGPGTRLTVT.

The chain recombines TRBV9 with TRBJ1-3; D call uncertain. Looked up from germline, CDR1 is SGDLS and CDR2 is YYNGEE. The CDR3 runs 13 residues. Between the trimmed V and J ends, which lost 4 bases and 0 bases, there was a span of 5 bases. Written as DNA, the CDR3 is TGTGCCAGCAGCCCCTCCTCTGGAAACACCATATATTTT. This codes for CASSPSSGNTIYF.

This chain links TRBV11-2 with TRBJ2-1, with TRBD2 matching 9 bases. Germline CDR1 and CDR2: SGHAT and FQNNGV. This CDR3 has 15 residues. V shed 6 bases and J 9 bases; nucleotides not matched to a gene: 12. Written as DNA, the CDR3 is TGTGCCAGCAGGCCTCGCGCGGGGGGGCTTGGTGAGCAGTTCTTC. Translating gives CASRPRAGGLGEQFF.

This chain links TRBV7-6 with TRBJ1-3; tentatively, D is TRBD1 (6 bases). Germline CDR1 SGHVS, CDR2 FNYEAQ. The ends were cut back, 5 bases at V and 0 bases at J, with 17 bases in the middle. The CDR3 is made up of 17 amino acids. This CDR3 is CASSQYGQYSSGNTIYF. CDR3 coding DNA: TGTGCCAGCAGCCAATATGGACAGTATTCCTCTGGAAACACCATATATTTT.

The rearrangement uses TRBV6-1 and TRBJ1-1, with D perhaps matching TRBD1 (5 bases). Germline V gene sequence: CDR1 MNHNS, CDR2 SASEGT. V was shortened by 2 bases and J by 3 bases, with 10 bases between the two germline ends. The length of the CDR3 is 14 residues. The CDR3 protein is CASSENIGDTEAFF. Written as DNA, the CDR3 is TGTGCCAGCAGTGAAAATATAGGGGACACTGAAGCTTTCTTT.

The CDR3 here is CASSQTGTGAANEQFF. The CDR3, as DNA: TGCGCCAGCAGCCAAACCGGGACAGGGGCGGCCAATGAGCAGTTCTTC. This rearrangement joins TRBV4-3 to TRBJ2-1, with TRBD1 matching 10 bases. From germline, CDR1 is LGHNA and CDR2 YSLEER. There are 16 residues in the CDR3. V was pared by 2 bases and J by 6 bases, with 7 bases of the junction left unmatched.

The table lists this clone with a count of one. The chain carries TRBV11-2 and TRBJ2-2, with D tentatively TRBD1 (6 bases). Trimming removed 5 bases from V and 4 bases from J, with 17 bases in between. This CDR3 spans 16 amino acids. In germline, CDR1 is SGHAT, CDR2 FQNNGV. The DNA for the CDR3 is TGTGCCAGCAGCCCAAACAGGGCCTTGGGCACCGGGGAGCTGTTTTTT. Translating gives CASSPNRALGTGELFF.